Listed below are T cell receptor beta chains from one sample, sequenced in a study of OX40 agonist ivuxolimab in advanced cancers. Clones were sequenced by immunoSEQ multiplex PCR, and TCRdb holds only the in-frame ones, with some missing. The sample shows under 90,000 clones, 75% to 90% of them seen only once. Sequenced material: CD4+ or CD8+ T cells sorted from blood, taken in a trial of the OX40 agonist ivuxolimab. The receptor set was obtained from an adult with an advanced solid tumor such as melanoma, head and neck, liver or kidney cancer. CDR3s include the opening cysteine and the closing phenylalanine or tryptophan. Fields, in order: V gene, clone size, D gene, J gene, CDR3 length, CDR3 protein, CDR3 DNA. A D gene is named only where the DNA matches it firmly. Size is stated for part of the rows, as once, few or many counts, or as a class when the clone is expanded.

TRBV4-3	NA	NA	TRBJ2-1	15	CASSRTGTSYNEQFF	TGCGCCAGCAGCCGAACAGGGACATCCTACAATGAGCAGTTCTTC
TRBV5-4	NA	NA	TRBJ1-6	17	CASSLEAMATYNSPLHF	TGTGCCAGCAGCTTGGAGGCCATGGCGACCTATAATTCACCCCTCCACTTT
TRBV5-6	NA	NA	TRBJ2-1	18	CASNRDRVRIHPYNEQFF	TGTGCCAGCAACCGCGACCGCGTACGAATTCATCCCTACAATGAGCAGTTCTTC
TRBV30	NA	NA	TRBJ1-1	15	CAWSAFGVYNTEAFF	TGTGCCTGGAGTGCATTCGGTGTTTACAACACTGAAGCTTTCTTT
TRBV25-1	NA	NA	TRBJ1-2	12	CASSWANYGYTF	TGTGCCAGCAGCTGGGCTAACTATGGCTACACCTTC
TRBV4-1	NA	NA	TRBJ1-6	17	CASSRGPGNSYNSPLHF	TGCGCCAGCAGCCGAGGGCCGGGGAATTCCTATAATTCACCCCTCCACTTT
TRBV6-6	NA	NA	TRBJ1-1	14	CASSYSPRNTEAFF	TGTGCCAGCAGTTACAGCCCGAGGAACACTGAAGCTTTCTTT
TRBV7-8	NA	NA	TRBJ2-4	16	CASSPWEQGAKNIQYF	TGTGCCAGCAGCCCCTGGGAGCAGGGGGCCAAAAACATTCAGTACTTC
TRBV20-1	NA	NA	TRBJ2-7	9	CSVRLGRFF	TGCAGTGTCAGGCTAGGACGGTTCTTC
TRBV7-8	NA	TRBD2	TRBJ2-5	13	CASSLAGGETQYF	TGTGCCAGCAGCTTAGCGGGGGGGGAGACCCAGTACTTC
TRBV11-1	NA	TRBD1	TRBJ2-7	15	CASRGDRTGSYEQYF	TGTGCCAGCAGGGGTGACAGGACAGGCTCCTACGAGCAGTACTTC
TRBV15	NA	NA	TRBJ1-5	14	CATSRAYSNQPQHF	TGTGCCACCAGCAGGGCGTATAGCAATCAGCCCCAGCATTTT
TRBV11-2	NA	NA	TRBJ1-6	16	CASRKTGQSIGSPLHF	TGTGCCAGCAGAAAAACCGGACAGTCAATTGGGTCACCCCTCCACTTT
TRBV11-2	NA	NA	TRBJ2-2	15	CASSLDPTGSGELFF	TGTGCCAGCAGCTTAGACCCGACAGGCTCCGGGGAGCTGTTTTTT
TRBV2	NA	TRBD2	TRBJ2-7	15	CASRRWTSGIYEQYF	TGTGCCAGCAGGCGCTGGACTAGCGGGATTTACGAGCAGTACTTC
TRBV6-5	NA	TRBD1	TRBJ2-2	14	CASSWTGGHGELFF	TGTGCCAGCAGTTGGACAGGGGGGCACGGGGAGCTGTTTTTT
TRBV7-9	NA	NA	TRBJ1-1	14	CASSLDRLSREAFF	TGTGCCAGCAGCCTCGACAGGCTTTCACGCGAAGCTTTCTTT
TRBV10-3	NA	TRBD1	TRBJ1-1	14	CAIRGQGPNTEAFF	TGTGCCATCAGGGGACAGGGCCCGAACACTGAAGCTTTCTTT
TRBV5-1	NA	NA	TRBJ2-2	16	CASSWRRQNPTGELFF	TGCGCCAGCAGCTGGCGGCGTCAGAACCCAACCGGGGAGCTGTTTTTT
TRBV5-4	NA	NA	TRBJ2-3	12	CASSSGPGRLYF	TGTGCCAGCAGTTCCGGGCCAGGAAGGCTGTATTTT
TRBV30	once	NA	TRBJ1-1	14	CAWISLGGSTEAFF	TGTGCCTGGATTAGTCTCGGGGGGAGCACTGAAGCTTTCTTT
TRBV6-1	NA	NA	TRBJ2-5	11	CASSYQRTQYF	TGTGCCAGCAGTTACCAGCGGACCCAGTACTTC
TRBV30	NA	NA	TRBJ2-1	13	CAWSNGTYNEQFF	TGTGCCTGGAGTAACGGAACCTACAATGAGCAGTTCTTC
TRBV5-1	NA	NA	TRBJ2-7	12	CASSLTTYEQYF	TGCGCCAGCAGCTTGACAACCTACGAGCAGTACTTC
TRBV5-1	NA	NA	TRBJ1-4	16	CASSLPRVQGNEKLFF	TGCGCCAGCAGCTTACCCCGGGTACAGGGTAATGAAAAACTGTTTTTT
TRBV11-2	NA	NA	TRBJ2-1	11	CASSPSDEQFF	TGTGCCAGCAGCCCCTCCGATGAGCAGTTCTTC
TRBV7-6	NA	NA	TRBJ2-2	12	CASSLNRKELFF	TGTGCCAGCAGCTTAAATCGAAAGGAGCTGTTTTTT
TRBV5-1	NA	NA	TRBJ2-7	14	CASSPTGVGYEQYF	TGCGCCAGCAGCCCTACCGGGGTTGGATACGAGCAGTACTTC
TRBV5-5	NA	NA	TRBJ2-7	15	CASSLVGGPTYEQYF	TGTGCCAGCAGCTTGGTGGGTGGCCCAACCTACGAGCAGTACTTC
TRBV7-2	NA	NA	TRBJ1-6	12	CASIQRHSPLHF	TGTGCCAGCATCCAACGGCATTCACCCCTCCACTTT
TRBV2	NA	NA	TRBJ2-1	14	CASRSPGTYNEQFF	TGTGCCAGCAGATCGCCAGGGACCTACAATGAGCAGTTCTTC
TRBV9	NA	NA	TRBJ1-6	15	CASSVDGGLSSPLHF	TGTGCCAGCAGCGTAGATGGGGGGCTCAGTTCACCCCTCCACTTT
TRBV25-1	NA	TRBD2	TRBJ2-3	15	CASTSGGQGGDTQYF	TGTGCCAGCACCTCGGGGGGGCAGGGCGGAGATACGCAGTATTTT
TRBV7-2	NA	TRBD2	TRBJ2-3	15	CASGRLAGLTDTQYF	TGTGCCAGCGGCCGACTAGCGGGCCTCACAGATACGCAGTATTTT
TRBV6-4	NA	TRBD2	TRBJ2-3	17	CASSRGTSGRSGDTQYF	TGTGCCAGCTCACGAGGGACTAGCGGACGCTCGGGAGATACGCAGTATTTT
TRBV15	NA	TRBD1	TRBJ1-5	15	CATSRGQGGNQPQHF	TGTGCCACCAGCAGAGGACAGGGCGGGAATCAGCCCCAGCATTTT
TRBV6-6	NA	NA	TRBJ2-3	14	CASSYGQRTDTQYF	TGTGCCAGCAGTTACGGGCAGAGGACAGATACGCAGTATTTT
TRBV5-4	NA	TRBD2	TRBJ2-5	15	CASSLGLALQETQYF	TGTGCCAGCAGCTTGGGACTAGCACTTCAAGAGACCCAGTACTTC
TRBV11-2	NA	TRBD2	TRBJ2-3	15	CASSFTSGYTDTQYF	TGTGCCAGCAGCTTTACTAGCGGTTACACAGATACGCAGTATTTT
TRBV29-1	NA	NA	TRBJ1-1	11	CSVSGATEAFF	TGCAGCGTTTCGGGGGCGACTGAAGCTTTCTTT
TRBV7-6	few	TRBD1	TRBJ1-2	16	CASSPLQGRVDYGYTF	TGTGCCAGCAGCCCCCTACAGGGGAGAGTCGACTATGGCTACACCTTC
TRBV20-1	few	TRBD1	TRBJ1-2	11	CSARTGDGYTF	TGCAGTGCGCGGACAGGGGATGGCTACACCTTC
TRBV2	few	NA	TRBJ1-1	11	CASSEVRGAFF	TGTGCCAGCAGTGAAGTCAGGGGAGCTTTCTTT
TRBV7-8	few	NA	TRBJ2-4	15	CASSRTGVGKNIQYF	TGTGCCAGCAGCAGGACTGGGGTAGGCAAAAACATTCAGTACTTC
TRBV9	NA	NA	TRBJ1-3	18	CASSAPSRGMSSGNTIYF	TGTGCCAGCAGCGCACCTTCGAGAGGGATGAGCTCTGGAAACACCATATATTTT
TRBV2	NA	NA	TRBJ1-2	11	CASRQLYGYTF	TGTGCCAGCCGACAGCTTTATGGCTACACCTTC
TRBV6-5	NA	NA	TRBJ2-1	16	CASSYSGQSSYNEQFF	TGTGCCAGCAGTTACTCGGGCCAAAGCTCCTACAATGAGCAGTTCTTC
TRBV6-5	NA	NA	TRBJ2-5	15	CASSRTGTLQETQYF	TGTGCCAGCAGTAGAACAGGAACCCTCCAAGAGACCCAGTACTTC
TRBV7-7	NA	NA	TRBJ2-2	13	CASSFRGTGELFF	TGTGCCAGCAGCTTCCGGGGCACCGGGGAGCTGTTTTTT
TRBV7-2	NA	NA	TRBJ2-5	15	CASSLRGRVGETQYF	TGTGCCAGCAGCTTAAGAGGACGGGTGGGGGAGACCCAGTACTTC
TRBV28	NA	TRBD1	TRBJ1-5	12	CASSQGMQPQHF	TGTGCCAGTTCACAGGGGATGCAGCCCCAGCATTTT
TRBV7-2	NA	NA	TRBJ2-5	14	CASSLDPRKETQYF	TGTGCCAGCAGCTTAGATCCGAGGAAGGAGACCCAGTACTTC
TRBV7-2	NA	NA	TRBJ2-1	16	CASSPRSGSSYNEQFF	TGTGCCAGCAGCCCGCGGAGCGGCTCTTCCTACAATGAGCAGTTCTTC
TRBV5-1	once	NA	TRBJ2-1	13	CASSSLRGATEFF	TGCGCCAGCAGCTCCCTCCGAGGGGCGACCGAGTTCTTC
TRBV28	NA	NA	TRBJ1-5	15	CASSLQPFSNQPQHF	TGTGCCAGCAGTTTACAACCGTTTAGCAATCAGCCCCAGCATTTT
TRBV7-6	NA	NA	TRBJ1-5	13	CASSLTRFAPQHF	TGTGCCAGCAGCTTAACTCGTTTCGCGCCCCAGCATTTT
TRBV10-1	NA	NA	TRBJ2-2	15	CASSETIGGTGELFF	TGCGCCAGCAGTGAGACTATTGGGGGCACCGGGGAGCTGTTTTTT
TRBV6-6	NA	NA	TRBJ2-7	15	CASSYSKLDSYEQYF	TGTGCCAGCAGTTACTCCAAACTAGACTCCTACGAGCAGTACTTC